This passage covers 32 T cell receptor beta chains from one sample sequenced in a study of T cell responses to AZD1222 COVID-19 vaccine. Only in-frame clones appear in the TCRdb table, and some are missing; sequencing was by immunoSEQ multiplex PCR. This sample has 84,000 or so clones, with 87% found just once. The specimen comprised peripheral blood, sampled on day 0 of AZD1222 vaccination. Receptors originate from an adult in good health.

The chain is built from TRBV9 and TRBJ2-3; perhaps TRBD1 as D (6 bases). V was trimmed by 4 bases and J by 2 bases, leaving 17 bases between them. The CDR3 spans 16 residues. CDR1 and CDR2 from the germline V gene are SGDLS and YYNGEE. The CDR3 DNA reads as TGTGCCAGCAGCCCTCGACTGGACAGCCCCACAGATACGCAGTATTTT. Its translation is CASSPRLDSPTDTQYF.

The chain joins TRBV7-8 to TRBJ2-3, with D possibly being TRBD1 or TRBD2 (6 bases each). The CDR3 is 16 amino acids. Germline values: CDR1 SGHVS, CDR2 FQNEAQ. Trimming shortened V by 8 bases and J by 5 bases, and 23 bases separated the two germline ends. The CDR3 sequence is CASDTTGGGIGDTQYF. The CDR3 DNA is TGTGCCAGCGACACTACCGGGGGCGGGATAGGAGATACGCAGTATTTT.

CDR3 residues: CASSLYRAPNEKLFF. CDR3 bases: TGTGCCAGCAGTTTATACAGGGCCCCTAATGAAAAACTGTTTTTT. The V and J genes are TRBV27 and TRBJ1-4, with D possibly matching TRBD1 (6 bases). The V gene's germline CDR1 is MNHEY and CDR2 SMNVEV (reference sequence). This CDR3 spans 15 amino acids. The V end lost 1 base, the J end lost 3 bases, and 9 bases lay between the germline ends. The variable domain in full, with the rest retrieved from reference TRBV27 and TRBJ1-4, is EAQVTQNPRYLITVTGKKLTVTCSQNMNHEYMSWYRQDPGLGLRQIYYSMNVEVTDKGDVPEGYKVSRKEKRNFPLILESPSPNQTSLYFCASSLYRAPNEKLFFGSGTQLSVL.

The genes are TRBV27 and TRBJ1-4; D not resolved. The CDR3 contains 14 residues. Germline V lookup: CDR1 MNHEY, CDR2 SMNVEV (reference sequence). V was shortened by 0 bases and J by 8 bases, with 10 bases between the two germline ends. For the CDR3, the DNA is TGTGCCAGCAGTTTATCAGGGTTTGGCGAAAAACTGTTTTTT. Amino acids: CASSLSGFGEKLFF.

The chain links TRBV12-3 or TRBV12-4 to TRBJ1-1; maybe TRBD1 (5 bases). V shed 6 bases and J shed 4 bases, with 12 bases lying between them. The CDR3 runs to 13 residues. The DNA of the CDR3 is TGTGCCAGCAGGATCAGGGAGGGCACTGAAGCTTTCTTT. It is translated as CASRIREGTEAFF.

CDR3 bases: TGCGCCAGCAGCCTGACCGGGACGATTTATCAGCCCCAGCATTTT. It encodes CASSLTGTIYQPQHF. The rearrangement uses TRBV5-1 and TRBJ1-5, with D perhaps TRBD1 (5 bases). The CDR3 has 15 residues. The germline gives CDR1 SGHRS, CDR2 YFSETQ. Trimming took 4 bases from V and 5 from J, leaving 16 bases between them.

This chain links TRBV2 with TRBJ1-5; D is unresolved. Germline V CDR1 and CDR2: SNHLY, FYNNEI. Trimming stripped 5 bases from V and 0 bases from J, with 11 bases between. The CDR3 extends over 15 amino acids. CDR3 in DNA: TGTGCCAGCAGTTCAACGGGGATTAGCAATCAGCCCCAGCATTTT. It codes for CASSSTGISNQPQHF.

This sequence joins TRBV28 and TRBJ1-1; 7 bases align to TRBD1. Germline lookup yields CDR1 MDHEN and CDR2 SYDVKM. The CDR3 consists of 15 residues. Germline trimming cut 4 bases from V and 1 base from J; bases unmatched to any gene: 6. CDR3 sequence: CASSSYGTENTEAFF. The CDR3 DNA follows: TGTGCCAGCAGTTCATATGGGACAGAGAACACTGAAGCTTTCTTT.

This chain joins TRBV7-8 and TRBJ1-2; D is possibly TRBD1 (5 bases). Trimming pared 8 bases from V and 2 bases from J, leaving 9 bases between. CDR3 size: 12 residues. Germline CDR1 reads SGHVS; CDR2 reads FQNEAQ. CDR3 sequence (DNA): TGTGCCAGCGTGACAGCCAACTATGGCTACACCTTC. Its protein is CASVTANYGYTF.

The chain joins TRBV2 to TRBJ1-4; D is undetermined. The CDR3 is made up of 12 amino acids. Germline lookup yields CDR1 SNHLY and CDR2 FYNNEI. V was pared by 5 bases and J by 13 bases, with 14 bases between. The CDR3 coding sequence is TGTGCCAGCAGTACCTCTTTTAAGGGACTGTTTTTT. Protein product: CASSTSFKGLFF.

This chain connects TRBV5-4 to TRBJ2-1, with a tentative D call TRBD1 (6 bases). V was trimmed by 2 bases and J by 6 bases, leaving 15 bases between them. In germline, CDR1 is SGHNT, CDR2 YYREEE (reference sequence). The CDR3 is made up of 15 amino acids. The CDR3 DNA is TGTGCCAGCAGCTTCCCCGACCCAGGGGTCAATGAGCAGTTCTTC. It is translated as CASSFPDPGVNEQFF. Full variable domain (rest looked up from reference TRBV5-4 and TRBJ2-1): ETGVTQSPTHLIKTRGQQVTLRCSSQSGHNTVSWYQQALGQGPQFIFQYYREEENGRGNFPPRFSGLQFPNYSSELNVNALELDDSALYLCASSFPDPGVNEQFFGPGTRLTVL.

V gene TRBV24-1 combines with J gene TRBJ1-3, with a weak D call TRBD1 (6 bases). The CDR3 has 16 amino acids. Germline V gene sequence: CDR1 KGHDR, CDR2 SFDVKD. The germline V and J ends were trimmed by 6 bases and 1 base, with 15 bases remaining between them. The CDR3 nucleotides read TGTGCCACCAGTAAACCGATTCAGGGGTCTGGAAACACCATATATTTT. Its protein is CATSKPIQGSGNTIYF.

The chain has TRBV7-6 and TRBJ2-1; TRBD2 matches at 12 bases. Germline CDR1 SGHVS, CDR2 FNYEAQ. The CDR3 extends over 19 amino acids. Germline trimming cut 1 base from V and 6 bases from J; bases unmatched to any gene: 13. CDR3 loop: CASSLVRLAGGPSGNEQFF. CDR3 coding DNA: TGTGCCAGCAGCTTAGTCCGGCTAGCGGGAGGGCCCTCCGGCAATGAGCAGTTCTTC.

V gene TRBV29-1 combines with J gene TRBJ1-1, with D unresolved. CDR3 length: 12 amino acids. The V and J ends lost 4 bases and 1 base respectively, with 7 bases between them. Germline V gene sequence: CDR1 SQVTM, CDR2 ANQGSEA. The CDR3 DNA is TGCAGCGTTGTATGGGGGAACACTGAAGCTTTCTTT. Residues: CSVVWGNTEAFF.

The V and J genes are TRBV7-2 and TRBJ2-1, with D unclear. The germline V gene has CDR1 SGHTA and CDR2 FQGNSA. V was pared by 6 bases and J by 5 bases, with 17 bases between. This CDR3 spans 15 amino acids. The CDR3 region is CASRPDRITNNEQFF. The DNA for the CDR3 is TGTGCCAGCAGACCAGACCGTATCACGAACAATGAGCAGTTCTTC.

About this clone itself: The junction does not match germline at one end; this may be a read error. The rearrangement joins TRBV29-1 to TRBJ1-2, with D perhaps matching TRBD1 (5 bases). This CDR3 has 11 residues. The germline gives CDR1 SQVTM, CDR2 ANQGSEA. CDR3 region: CSVFTPGAGAF. The CDR3 DNA sequence: TGCAGCGTATTCACACCCGGGGCGGGAGCCTTC.

The sample holds a few counts of this clone. This chain connects TRBV5-4 to TRBJ1-4; TRBD1 agrees at 7 bases. The CDR3 spans 18 residues. The germline V gene has CDR1 SGHNT and CDR2 YYREEE (reference sequence). The ends lost 4 bases at V and 0 bases at J; junction bases unmatched: 12. Written as DNA, the CDR3 is TGTGCCAGCAGCCCCGCCAGGGGGTCATTTGCAACTAATGAAAAACTGTTTTTT. Its translation is CASSPARGSFATNEKLFF. The full variable domain, its missing parts supplied by reference TRBV5-4 and TRBJ1-4, is ETGVTQSPTHLIKTRGQQVTLRCSSQSGHNTVSWYQQALGQGPQFIFQYYREEENGRGNFPPRFSGLQFPNYSSELNVNALELDDSALYLCASSPARGSFATNEKLFFGSGTQLSVL.

V is TRBV6-6 and J is TRBJ1-2; D perhaps matches TRBD1 (5 bases). Per germline, CDR1 MNHNY and CDR2 SVGAGI (reference sequence). This CDR3 spans 15 amino acids. Deletions cut 6 bases from V and 8 bases from J, with 22 bases between. The CDR3 region has the DNA TGTGCCAGCAGCCAGACAGTCAACGTAGTTCGGGGCTACACCTTC. Translating it yields CASSQTVNVVRGYTF.

This chain links TRBV11-3 with TRBJ2-5; 11 bases are a match to TRBD1. Per germline, CDR1 SGHNT and CDR2 YENEEA. Trimming took 5 bases from V and 4 from J; bases not matched to a gene: 9. This CDR3 region has 16 residues. DNA of the CDR3: TGTGCCAGCAGCCCGTGGACAGGGGGCTTAGGAGAGACCCAGTACTTC. Encoded protein: CASSPWTGGLGETQYF.

The chain links TRBV6-5 to TRBJ1-5; D is undetermined. CDR3 size: 12 residues. The germline CDR1 and CDR2 sequences are MNHEY and SVGAGI. V was trimmed by 5 bases and J by 6 bases, leaving 8 bases between them. The CDR3 here is CASSPGGQPQHF. In nucleotides, the CDR3 is TGTGCCAGCAGTCCTGGCGGTCAGCCCCAGCATTTT.

The genes are TRBV6-5 and TRBJ2-3, with 10 bases fitting TRBD2. This CDR3 is built from 16 residues. In germline, CDR1 is MNHEY, CDR2 SVGAGI. With 4 bases clipped from V and 1 base from J, the junction kept 5 bases outside the gene matches. The CDR3 DNA reads as TGTGCCAGCAGTTTCAGGGGGACTAGCGGCACAGATACGCAGTATTTT. This sequence encodes CASSFRGTSGTDTQYF.

V is TRBV12-3 or TRBV12-4 and J is TRBJ1-3; no definite D call. The CDR3 covers 13 residues. V was pared by 2 bases and J by 4 bases, with 6 bases between. The CDR3 DNA reads as TGTGCCAGCAGTTTAACCCTCGGAAACACCATATATTTT. This translates into CASSLTLGNTIYF.

The table lists this clone with a count of one. The genes are TRBV29-1 and TRBJ2-1; the match to TRBD1 covers 9 bases. The CDR3 loop spans 13 amino acids. Germline V gene sequence: CDR1 SQVTM, CDR2 ANQGSEA. V gave up 6 bases and J gave up 6 bases; unmatched junction bases: 6. The CDR3 reads CSVGDRVVNEQFF. For the CDR3, the DNA is TGCAGCGTGGGGGACAGGGTGGTCAATGAGCAGTTCTTC.

The chain recombines TRBV5-1 with TRBJ2-7, with D unclear. V lost 2 bases and J lost 0, with 6 bases in between. Per germline, CDR1 SGHRS and CDR2 YFSETQ. This CDR3 comprises 13 residues. CDR3 DNA sequence: TGCGCCAGCAGCTTATACGTCTCCTACGAGCAGTACTTC. Its protein is CASSLYVSYEQYF.

This CDR3 reads CASSARGGNNYGYTF. DNA of the CDR3: TGTGCCAGCAGCGCCAGGGGGGGAAATAACTATGGCTACACCTTC. The chain recombines TRBV9 with TRBJ1-2; TRBD1 agrees at 7 bases. The germline CDR1 and CDR2 sequences are SGDLS and YYNGEE. The CDR3 runs 15 residues. V dropped 3 bases and J dropped 1; count of bases not matched to a gene: 6.

On this clone itself: At the DNA level, this CDR3 is encoded by other sequences in the same sample as well. V usage is TRBV6-5 and J usage is TRBJ1-1; 7 bases line up with TRBD1. Trimming cost V 4 bases and J 1 base; bases outside gene matches: 3. The CDR3 covers 14 residues. CDR1 and CDR2 (germline): MNHEY, SVGAGI. The CDR3 reads CASSLGGTNTEAFF. The CDR3 DNA sequence: TGTGCCAGCAGTTTAGGGGGCACGAACACTGAAGCTTTCTTT.

In regard to this clone: Germline and junction disagree at one end, which may indicate a read error. The chain carries TRBV7-7 and TRBJ1-5, with no clear D. The germline CDR1 and CDR2 sequences are SSHAT and FNYEAQ (reference sequence). The CDR3 runs to 17 residues. The CDR3 reads CASSLASRCGLNQPQHF. In DNA form, the CDR3 reads TGTGCTAGCAGCTTAGCGTCAAGGTGTGGGCTAAATCAGCCCCAGCATTTT.

The chain recombines TRBV5-1 with TRBJ1-3, with D possibly TRBD1 on 6 matching bases. The germline V and J ends were trimmed by 3 bases and 2 bases, with 15 bases remaining between them. Germline assignment: CDR1 SGHRS and CDR2 YFSETQ. This CDR3 contains 16 residues. Here the CDR3 reads CASSYEGQSAGNTIYF. The CDR3 DNA follows: TGCGCCAGCAGCTACGAAGGACAGTCGGCTGGAAACACCATATATTTT.

The chain employs TRBV7-3 and TRBJ2-3; TRBD1 or TRBD2 may be the D gene (5 bases each). Per the germline V gene, CDR1 is SGHTA and CDR2 is FQGTGA. The CDR3 runs to 15 residues. The V and J ends lost 5 bases and 3 bases respectively, with 15 bases between them. CDR3 region: CASSPLGTETDTQYF. CDR3 nucleotides: TGTGCCAGCAGCCCTCTAGGGACGGAAACAGATACGCAGTATTTT.

The CDR3 DNA is TGTGCCAGCAGCCCCTCCGGGACGGCTTACAATGAGCAGTTCTTC. It specifies CASSPSGTAYNEQFF. The chain employs TRBV7-9 and TRBJ2-1; D is perhaps TRBD1 or TRBD2 (5 bases each). The V gene lost 5 bases and the J gene lost 4 bases, with 15 bases spanning the gap. Germline CDR1 reads SEHNR; CDR2 reads FQNEAQ (reference sequence). The CDR3 is 15 amino acids.

This clone showed up just once. This chain joins TRBV19 and TRBJ2-5, with 9 nucleotides matching TRBD2. V gave up 3 bases and J gave up 5 bases; unmatched junction bases: 16. Germline V gene sequence: CDR1 LNHDA, CDR2 SQIVND (reference sequence). There are 18 residues in the CDR3. The CDR3 DNA reads TGTGCCAGTAGTATCGCAAGTGGAGCGGGAGGCTCTCGTGAGACCCAGTACTTC. Its translation: CASSIASGAGGSRETQYF.

V gene TRBV12-3 or TRBV12-4 combines with J gene TRBJ2-2; no firm D call. V was trimmed by 6 bases and J by 2 bases, leaving 4 bases between them. The CDR3 is 12 amino acids. The chain's CDR3 is CASSRNTGELFF. Written as DNA, the CDR3 is TGTGCCAGCAGCCGAAACACCGGGGAGCTGTTTTTT.